This TCR beta chain was sequenced for a study of identical twins. This clonotype was observed many times. The CDR3 has 12 amino acids. Germline V gene lookup returns CDR1 DFQATT and CDR2 SNEGSKA (reference sequence). The V and J ends lost 6 bases and 6 bases, in that order; junction bases with no gene match: 7. TCRdb re-called the 5' RACE reads with MiXCR, one entry per CDR3 protein. The table includes 230,000 or so distinct CDR3 sequences, about 8.9% detected once. These data also formed part of another study, on yellow fever vaccine responses in identical twins.

This TCR came from a woman aged 18-29 years in good health. The sample taken for sequencing was CD8+ T cells sorted from blood. The V gene is TRBV20-1, the J gene TRBJ1-2; 7 bases map to TRBD1. CDR3 coding DNA: TGCAGTGCGCAGCTCACAGGGGATGGCTACACCTTC. It translates to CSAQLTGDGYTF.